This TCR beta chain was profiled in a study of T cells in Graves' hyperthyroidism and ophthalmopathy. TCR beta CDR3 sequences were amplified from RNA transcripts. HTBI primers were used for first-round RT-PCR of the TCR CDR3. TCRdb used MiXCR to reprocess the multiplex PCR reads, holding one entry per CDR3 protein. This table has some 600,000 distinct CDR3 sequences, approximately 15% appearing once. This CDR3 has 19 residues. CDR1 MNHEY and CDR2 SMNVEV come from the germline V gene (reference sequence). V trimming: 4 bases; J trimming: 0 bases; junction bases outside the gene matches: 12. This clonotype has more than one count but fewer than ten.

This TCR derives from a woman aged 30 to 39 with Graves' hyperthyroidism that later progressed to Graves' ophthalmopathy. Sequenced material: blood. The chain has TRBV27 and TRBJ1-6, with 7 positions matching TRBD1. As DNA, the CDR3 is TGTGCCAGCAGTTCAGAACAGGGGCCGGCGAGCTCCTATAATTCACCCCTCCACTTT. Its protein product is CASSSEQGPASSYNSPLHF.